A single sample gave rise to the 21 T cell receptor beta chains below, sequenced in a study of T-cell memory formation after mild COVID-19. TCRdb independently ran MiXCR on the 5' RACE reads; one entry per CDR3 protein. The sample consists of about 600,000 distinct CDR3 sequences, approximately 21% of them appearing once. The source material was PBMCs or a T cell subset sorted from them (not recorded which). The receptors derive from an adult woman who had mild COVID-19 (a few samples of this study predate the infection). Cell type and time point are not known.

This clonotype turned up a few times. CDR3 protein: CASSSQGGLSYNEQFF. Written as DNA, the CDR3 is TGTGCCAGCAGCTCCCAGGGTGGGCTGTCCTACAATGAGCAGTTCTTC. The J gene is TRBJ2-1, the V gene TRBV9, with D maybe TRBD1 (5 bases). CDR3 length equals 16 residues. Trimming cost V 4 bases and J 1 base, with 15 bases left between them. Germline V gene lookup returns CDR1 SGDLS and CDR2 YYNGEE.

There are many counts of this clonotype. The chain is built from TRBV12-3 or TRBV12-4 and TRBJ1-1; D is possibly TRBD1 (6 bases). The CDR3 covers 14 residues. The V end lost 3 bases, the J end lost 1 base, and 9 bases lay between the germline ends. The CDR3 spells CASSFSGANTEAFF. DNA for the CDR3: TGTGCCAGCAGTTTCTCGGGGGCGAACACTGAAGCTTTCTTT.

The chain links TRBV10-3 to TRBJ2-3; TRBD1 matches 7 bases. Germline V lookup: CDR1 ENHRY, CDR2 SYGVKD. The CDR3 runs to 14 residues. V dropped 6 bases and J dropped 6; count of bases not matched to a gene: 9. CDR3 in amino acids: CAISAGTAGDTQYF. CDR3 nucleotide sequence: TGTGCCATCAGCGCCGGGACAGCAGGGGATACGCAGTATTTT.

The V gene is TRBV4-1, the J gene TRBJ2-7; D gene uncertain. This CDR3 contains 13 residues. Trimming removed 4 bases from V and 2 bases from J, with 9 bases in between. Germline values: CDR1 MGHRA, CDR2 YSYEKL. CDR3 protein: CASSPTHTYEQYF. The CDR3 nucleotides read TGCGCCAGCAGCCCGACGCACACCTACGAGCAGTACTTC.

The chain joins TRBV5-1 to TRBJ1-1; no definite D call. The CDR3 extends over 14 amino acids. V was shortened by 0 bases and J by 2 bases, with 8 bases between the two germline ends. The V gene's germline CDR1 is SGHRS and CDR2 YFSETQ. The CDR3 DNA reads TGCGCCAGCAGCTTGGTTGGGGATAACACTGAAGCTTTCTTT. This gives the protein CASSLVGDNTEAFF.

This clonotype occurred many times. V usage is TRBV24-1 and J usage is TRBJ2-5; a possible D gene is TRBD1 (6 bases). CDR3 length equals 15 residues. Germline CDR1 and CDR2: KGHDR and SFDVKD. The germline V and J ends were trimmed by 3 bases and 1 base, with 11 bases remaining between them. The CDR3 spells CATSDTTGFQETQYF. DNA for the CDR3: TGTGCCACCAGTGATACGACAGGTTTCCAAGAGACCCAGTACTTC.

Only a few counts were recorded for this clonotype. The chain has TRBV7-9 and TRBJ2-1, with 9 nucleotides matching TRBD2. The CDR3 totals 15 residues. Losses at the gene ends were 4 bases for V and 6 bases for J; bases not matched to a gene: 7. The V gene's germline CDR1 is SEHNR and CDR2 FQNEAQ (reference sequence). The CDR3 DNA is TGTGCCAGCAGCTCATTTAGCGGGAGAGTCAATGAGCAGTTCTTC. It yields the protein CASSSFSGRVNEQFF. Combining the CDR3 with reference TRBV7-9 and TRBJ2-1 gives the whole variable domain DTGVSQNPRHKITKRGQNVTFRCDPISEHNRLYWYRQTLGQGPEFLTYFQNEAQLEKSRLLSDRFSAERPKGSFSTLEIQRTEQGDSAMYLCASSSFSGRVNEQFFGPGTRLTVL.

The CDR3 spells CASRGHTGDGTEAFF. In DNA form, the CDR3 reads TGTGCCAGCAGGGGCCATACAGGGGACGGCACTGAAGCTTTCTTT. The genes are TRBV25-1 and TRBJ1-1; TRBD1 matches 7 bases. V trimming: 6 bases; J trimming: 4 bases; junction bases outside the gene matches: 11. CDR1 is MGHDK and CDR2 is SYGVNS in the germline V gene. The CDR3 contains 15 residues. The full variable domain, its missing parts supplied by reference TRBV25-1 and TRBJ1-1, is EADIYQTPRYLVIGTGKKITLECSQTMGHDKMYWYQQDPGMELHLIHYSYGVNSTEKGDLSSESTVSRIRTEHFPLTLESARPSHTSQYLCASRGHTGDGTEAFFGQGTRLTVV.

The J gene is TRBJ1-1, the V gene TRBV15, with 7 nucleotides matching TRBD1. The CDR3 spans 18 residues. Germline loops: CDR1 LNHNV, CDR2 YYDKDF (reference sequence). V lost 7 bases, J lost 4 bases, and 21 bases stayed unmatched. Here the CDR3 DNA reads TGTGCCACCAAAGGGATCGTGACAGGGAGGTCGTTGAGCACTGAAGCTTTCTTT. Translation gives CATKGIVTGRSLSTEAFF. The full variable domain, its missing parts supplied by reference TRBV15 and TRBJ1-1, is DAMVIQNPRYQVTQFGKPVTLSCSQTLNHNVMYWYQQKSSQAPKLLFHYYDKDFNNEADTPDNFQSRRPNTSFCFLDIRSPGLGDTAMYLCATKGIVTGRSLSTEAFFGQGTRLTVV.

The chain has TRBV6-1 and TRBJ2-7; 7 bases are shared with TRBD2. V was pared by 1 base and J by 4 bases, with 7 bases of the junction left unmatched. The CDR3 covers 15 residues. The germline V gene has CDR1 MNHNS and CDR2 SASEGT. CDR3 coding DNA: TGTGCCAGCAGTGAAGAACCTAGCGGCGCGTACGAGCAGTACTTC. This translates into CASSEEPSGAYEQYF.

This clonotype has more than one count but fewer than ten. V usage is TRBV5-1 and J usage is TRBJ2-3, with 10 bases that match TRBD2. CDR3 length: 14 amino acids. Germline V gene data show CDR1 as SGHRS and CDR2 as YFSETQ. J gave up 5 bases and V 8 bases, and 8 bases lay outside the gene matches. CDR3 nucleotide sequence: TGCGCCAGTAGGGCTAGCGGGGGAGTAGATACGCAGTATTTT. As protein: CASRASGGVDTQYF.

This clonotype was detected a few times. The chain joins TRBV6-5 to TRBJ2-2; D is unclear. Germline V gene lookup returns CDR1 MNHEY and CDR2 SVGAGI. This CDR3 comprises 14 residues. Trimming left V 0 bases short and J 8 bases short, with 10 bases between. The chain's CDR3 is CASSYSKPLGELFF. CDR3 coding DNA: TGTGCCAGCAGTTACTCGAAGCCGCTGGGGGAGCTGTTTTTT.

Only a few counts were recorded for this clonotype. The CDR3 loop is CAISESGVYNEQFF. The CDR3 DNA sequence: TGTGCCATCAGTGAAAGCGGAGTGTACAATGAGCAGTTCTTC. This sequence joins TRBV10-3 and TRBJ2-1, with TRBD2 as a possible D gene (5 bases). The V and J ends lost 3 bases and 4 bases respectively, with 10 bases between them. CDR1 ENHRY and CDR2 SYGVKD come from the germline V gene. This CDR3 is built from 14 residues.

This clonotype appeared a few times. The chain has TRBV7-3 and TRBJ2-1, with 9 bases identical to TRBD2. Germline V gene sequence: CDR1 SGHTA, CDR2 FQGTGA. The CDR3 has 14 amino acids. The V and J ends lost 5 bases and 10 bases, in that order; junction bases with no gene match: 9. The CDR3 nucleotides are TGTGCCAGCAGCGGAGGAGGGCTAGCGGGAGAGCAGTTCTTC. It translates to CASSGGGLAGEQFF.

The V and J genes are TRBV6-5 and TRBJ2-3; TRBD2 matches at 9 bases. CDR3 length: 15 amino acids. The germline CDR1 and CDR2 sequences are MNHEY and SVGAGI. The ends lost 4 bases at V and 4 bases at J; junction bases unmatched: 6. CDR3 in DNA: TGTGCCAGCAGTTTCGGCGGGAGGGCCGCAGATACGCAGTATTTT. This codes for CASSFGGRAADTQYF.

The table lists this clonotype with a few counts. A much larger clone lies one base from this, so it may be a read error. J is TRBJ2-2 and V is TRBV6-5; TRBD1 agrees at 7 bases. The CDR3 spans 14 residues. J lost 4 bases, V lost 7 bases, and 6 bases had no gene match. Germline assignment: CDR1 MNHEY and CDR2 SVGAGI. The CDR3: CASILTGTTGELFF. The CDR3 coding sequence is TGTGCCAGCATCCTGACAGGGACCACCGGGGAGCTGTTTTTT.

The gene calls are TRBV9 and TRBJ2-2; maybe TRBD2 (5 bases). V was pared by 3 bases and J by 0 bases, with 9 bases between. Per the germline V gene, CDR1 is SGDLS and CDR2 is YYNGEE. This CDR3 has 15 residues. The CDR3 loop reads CASSAVLANTGELFF. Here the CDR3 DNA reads TGTGCCAGCAGCGCCGTACTAGCGAACACCGGGGAGCTGTTTTTT.

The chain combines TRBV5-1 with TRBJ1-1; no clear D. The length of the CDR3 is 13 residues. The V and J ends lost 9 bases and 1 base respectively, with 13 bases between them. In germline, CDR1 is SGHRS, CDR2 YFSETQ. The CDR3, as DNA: TGCGCCACCAGTATGGGGAGGAACACTGAAGCTTTCTTT. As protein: CATSMGRNTEAFF.

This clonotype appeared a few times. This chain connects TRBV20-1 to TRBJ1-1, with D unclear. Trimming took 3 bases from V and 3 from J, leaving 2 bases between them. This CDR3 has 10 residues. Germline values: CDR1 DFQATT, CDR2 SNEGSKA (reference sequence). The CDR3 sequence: CSARHTEAFF. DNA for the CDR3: TGCAGTGCTAGGCACACTGAAGCTTTCTTT.

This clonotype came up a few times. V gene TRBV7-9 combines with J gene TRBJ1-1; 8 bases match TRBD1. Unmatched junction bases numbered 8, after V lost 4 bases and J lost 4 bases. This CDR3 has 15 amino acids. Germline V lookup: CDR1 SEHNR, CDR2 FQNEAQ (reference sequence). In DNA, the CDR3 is TGTGCCAGCAGCTCAAGAGGACAGGGCGGCACTGAAGCTTTCTTT. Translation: CASSSRGQGGTEAFF. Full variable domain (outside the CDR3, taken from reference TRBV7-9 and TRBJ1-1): DTGVSQNPRHKITKRGQNVTFRCDPISEHNRLYWYRQTLGQGPEFLTYFQNEAQLEKSRLLSDRFSAERPKGSFSTLEIQRTEQGDSAMYLCASSSRGQGGTEAFFGQGTRLTVV.

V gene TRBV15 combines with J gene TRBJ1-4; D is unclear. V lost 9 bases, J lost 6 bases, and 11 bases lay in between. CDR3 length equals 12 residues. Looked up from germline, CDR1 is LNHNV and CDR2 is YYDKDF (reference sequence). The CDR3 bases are TGTGCCACTGGGCCTCGCTATGAAAAACTGTTTTTT. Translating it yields CATGPRYEKLFF.